This T cell receptor (beta chain) was identified in a study of CXCR3-negative and CXCR3-positive naive CD8 T cells. Study-wide context: Overall TRB read output was roughly 130 million, and each library contained about 1.5 +/- 0.3 million reads. Findings and limits, study-wide: Memory CD8+ cells showed much lower diversity, while both naive subsets were comparably high. Comparison of naive cells showed more hydrophobic TRB CDR3s in CXCR3-positive than in CXCR3-negative naive cells. The TRBV-TRBJ usage of naive CXCR3-negative and CXCR3-positive cells was similar, but that of memory cells differed.

The V gene's germline CDR1 is LGHNA and CDR2 YNFKEQ. This CDR3 comprises 14 residues. The authors gated naive CD8+ T cells as CD45RO-CCR7+CD27+CD95-. Researchers prepared the TRB cDNA libraries using 5' RACE with UMI labels. TCRdb re-called the 5' RACE reads, yielding one record per CDR3 amino acid sequence without DNA. The ten most abundant clones cover 4.8% of a sample with about 63,000 distinct CDR3 sequences. Regarding this clonotype: What it recognizes is unknown.

J is TRBJ2-1 and V is TRBV4-2; as DNA is missing, the TRBD1 call by TCRdb cannot be tested. The TCR originated in a human donor in good health. Some clones in this sample may be carry-over from other donors' samples. Sequenced sample: naive CXCR3+ CD8+ T cells from blood. Specified subset: CD45RO-CCR7+CD27+CD95- naive CD8+ T cells expressing CXCR3 (TNR3+). This chain's CDR3 is CASRRQGQGNEQFF.